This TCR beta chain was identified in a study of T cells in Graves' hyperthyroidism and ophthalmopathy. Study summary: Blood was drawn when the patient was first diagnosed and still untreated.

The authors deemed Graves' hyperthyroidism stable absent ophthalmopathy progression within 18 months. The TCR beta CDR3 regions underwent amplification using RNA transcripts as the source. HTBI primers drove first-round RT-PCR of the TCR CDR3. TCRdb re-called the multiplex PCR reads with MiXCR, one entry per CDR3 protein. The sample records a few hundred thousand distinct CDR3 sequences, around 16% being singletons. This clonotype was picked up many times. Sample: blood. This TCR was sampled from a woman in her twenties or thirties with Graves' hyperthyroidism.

In nucleotides, the CDR3 is TGTGCCAGCAGTGAAGGGGGGAGCACAGATACGCAGTATTTT. This translates into CASSEGGSTDTQYF. The rearrangement uses TRBV6-1 and TRBJ2-3; D possibly uses TRBD1 or TRBD2 (5 bases each). Germline CDR1 and CDR2: MNHNS and SASEGT. Trimming shortened V by 1 base and J by 0 bases, and 5 bases separated the two germline ends. The CDR3 totals 14 residues.